This T cell receptor (beta chain) originates from a study of blood T cell repertoires in COVID-19. Study details: From T cells, B-cell-depleted T cells, or PBMCs came the material, which was cDNA or gDNA.

Clones were sequenced by immunoSEQ multiplex PCR, and TCRdb holds only the in-frame ones, with some missing. The sample yields about 110,000 clones, roughly 83% seen once. CDR3 length equals 17 residues. Trimming took off 0 bases at V and 2 bases at J, with 17 bases between the two ends. Germline V gene data show CDR1 as MGHRA and CDR2 as YSYEKL. This clone was seen a handful of times. The chain recombines TRBV4-1 with TRBJ2-7, with D maybe TRBD2 (7 bases). The clonotype was recovered from an older woman with acute or convalescent COVID-19. Sequencing used peripheral blood. CDR3 protein: CASSQEGGGGVTYEQYF. Written as DNA, the CDR3 is TGCGCCAGCAGCCAAGAAGGAGGGGGAGGGGTAACCTACGAGCAGTACTTC.